One sample yielded the 22 T cell receptor beta chains listed below, sequenced in a study of blood T cell repertoires in COVID-19. Libraries were prepared by immunoSEQ multiplex PCR; TCRdb keeps only in-frame clonotypes and omits some of them. The top ten hold 9.5% to 15% of the sample, which has some 170,000 clones, about 83% seen once. Material: peripheral blood. The receptors come from a woman between 65 and 79 years old with COVID-19, enrolled during active disease.

The chain uses TRBV6-5 and TRBJ2-7; D is possibly TRBD2 (5 bases). The V end was cut by 6 bases, the J end by 3 bases, with 12 bases between. The CDR3 sequence is 13 residues long. The germline gives CDR1 MNHEY, CDR2 SVGAGI. In DNA, the CDR3 is TGTGCCAGCAGCCGGGATCCGAACTACGAGCAGTACTTC. Translated, it gives CASSRDPNYEQYF.

The chain joins TRBV13 to TRBJ2-5; TRBD2 might be the D (6 bases). CDR3 length: 17 amino acids. The germline V gene has CDR1 PRHDT and CDR2 FYEKMQ (reference sequence). Trimming took off 4 bases at V and 4 bases at J, with 22 bases between the two ends. The CDR3 loop reads CASSSGLSGSRSETQYF. CDR3 nucleotides: TGTGCCAGCAGCTCCGGACTATCCGGGAGTCGGTCAGAGACCCAGTACTTC.

The J gene is TRBJ1-3, the V gene TRBV11-2; D gene ambiguous. The CDR3 has 14 residues. The germline V gene encodes CDR1 SGHAT and CDR2 FQNNGV. V was shortened by 2 bases and J by 2 bases, with 7 bases between the two germline ends. CDR3 sequence (DNA): TGTGCCAGCAGCTTATTCGAGGCTGGAAACACCATATATTTT. Translation: CASSLFEAGNTIYF.

The rearrangement uses TRBV11-3 and TRBJ1-4; D not certain. The ends were cut back, 5 bases at V and 0 bases at J, with 10 bases in the middle. Germline CDR1 and CDR2: SGHNT and YENEEA. The CDR3 has 15 residues. The CDR3 region is CASSPGRTTNEKLFF. CDR3 nucleotide sequence: TGTGCCAGCAGCCCAGGAAGGACAACTAATGAAAAACTGTTTTTT.

This chain links TRBV20-1 with TRBJ2-3, with 7 bases matching TRBD2. The J segment lost 10 bases and the V segment lost 6 bases, leaving 7 bases of the junction unmatched. This CDR3 has 11 residues. CDR1 DFQATT and CDR2 SNEGSKA come from the germline V gene (reference sequence). CDR3 sequence reads: CSAKGGYAQYF. The CDR3, as DNA: TGCAGTGCGAAGGGAGGGTACGCGCAGTATTTT.

The rearrangement uses TRBV18 and TRBJ2-5; TRBD2 is a possible D gene (7 bases). CDR3 size: 17 residues. Germline CDR1 KGHSH, CDR2 LQKENI. Trimming pared 3 bases from V and 4 bases from J, leaving 21 bases between. The CDR3 is CASSPPGQRGPRETQYF. The CDR3 DNA reads as TGTGCCAGCTCACCCCCCGGACAGCGGGGACCAAGAGAGACCCAGTACTTC.

On this clone: At one boundary the junction diverges from the germline segment, which might be a read error. This specimen includes other DNA sequences encoding the same CDR3. The rearrangement links TRBV10-3 to TRBJ2-1; 9 bases are shared with TRBD1. Per germline, CDR1 ENHRY and CDR2 SYGVKD. The CDR3 length is 15 residues. In nucleotides, the CDR3 is TGTGCTATCAGTGACCGACAGGGGGTCAACAATGAGCAGTTCTTC. Its protein product is CAISDRQGVNNEQFF.

The chain couples TRBV19 to TRBJ1-1, with unresolved D. Germline V gene lookup returns CDR1 LNHDA and CDR2 SQIVND (reference sequence). V lost 4 bases and J lost 4, with 22 bases in between. This CDR3 is built from 17 residues. CDR3 region: CASSTLPWTGYGTEAFF. CDR3 sequence (DNA): TGTGCCAGTAGTACCCTGCCATGGACTGGTTATGGCACTGAAGCTTTCTTT.

The chain links TRBV4-2 to TRBJ2-1, with 10 nucleotides matching TRBD2. V was pared by 7 bases and J by 5 bases, with 17 bases of the junction left unmatched. Germline V CDR1 and CDR2: LGHNA, YNFKEQ. The CDR3 length is 18 residues. CDR3 protein: CASTRGTSASMVNNEQFF. CDR3 in DNA: TGTGCCAGCACCCGAGGGACTAGCGCGTCCATGGTCAACAATGAGCAGTTCTTC.

The chain employs TRBV6-5 and TRBJ1-5; a weak D match, TRBD1 (6 bases). Germline CDR1 and CDR2: MNHEY and SVGAGI. This CDR3 comprises 14 residues. The V and J ends lost 11 bases and 6 bases respectively, with 20 bases between them. Here the CDR3 reads CAVQGTRGSQPQHF. The CDR3, as DNA: TGTGCCGTCCAGGGGACACGAGGGAGTCAGCCCCAGCATTTT.

The chain carries TRBV6-5 and TRBJ1-2; D ambiguous. The CDR3 has 11 amino acids. The germline CDR1 and CDR2 sequences are MNHEY and SVGAGI. V was trimmed by 9 bases and J by 1 base, leaving 6 bases between them. CDR3: CASGLNYGYTF. CDR3 DNA: TGTGCCAGTGGACTTAACTATGGCTACACCTTC.

This clone was counted only a few times. The chain employs TRBV6-5 and TRBJ2-7, with 8 nucleotides matching TRBD2. The CDR3 totals 13 residues. V lost 3 bases to trimming and J lost 3 bases; unmatched junction nucleotides: 1. Germline CDR1 reads MNHEY; CDR2 reads SVGAGI. CDR3 sequence reads: CASSYAGGYEQYF. The DNA of the CDR3 is TGTGCCAGCAGTTATGCGGGGGGCTACGAGCAGTACTTC.

The CDR3 DNA sequence: TGTGCCAGCTCACCACTCGGACTAGGCCCCCACAATGAGCAGTTCTTC. Amino acids: CASSPLGLGPHNEQFF. The J gene is TRBJ2-1, the V gene TRBV18; 7 bases map to TRBD2. Germline lookup yields CDR1 KGHSH and CDR2 LQKENI. V shed 1 base, J shed 5 bases, and the junction held 8 bases outside the gene matches. The CDR3 sequence is 16 residues long.

J is TRBJ2-3 and V is TRBV5-5; 9 nucleotides align to TRBD2. J gave up 1 base and V 4 bases, and 13 bases lay outside the gene matches. CDR1 is SGHKS and CDR2 is YYEKEE in the germline V gene (reference sequence). CDR3 size: 18 residues. CDR3 loop: CASSPFPSGTPRTDTQYF. CDR3 nucleotides: TGTGCCAGCAGCCCATTTCCTAGCGGGACTCCGCGCACAGATACGCAGTATTTT.

The V and J genes are TRBV28 and TRBJ2-5, with a tentative D call TRBD2 (6 bases). CDR1 is MDHEN, CDR2 SYDVKM, per germline. CDR3 length: 15 amino acids. V shed 2 bases and J shed 4 bases, with 14 bases lying between them. The CDR3 region has the DNA TGTGCCAGCAGTTTAGCCGGAGGGATGGGAGAGACCCAGTACTTC. Encoded protein: CASSLAGGMGETQYF. Looking up the rest from reference TRBV28 and TRBJ2-5 gives the full variable domain: DVKVTQSSRYLVKRTGEKVFLECVQDMDHENMFWYRQDPGLGLRLIYFSYDVKMKEKGDIPEGYSVSREKKERFSLILESASTNQTSMYLCASSLAGGMGETQYFGPGTRLLVL.

This clone has just a few counts. The chain is built from TRBV24-1 and TRBJ1-2, with D uncertain. CDR1 is KGHDR, CDR2 SFDVKD, per germline. V shed 3 bases and J shed 3 bases, with 10 bases lying between them. The CDR3 totals 14 residues. Here the CDR3 reads CATSDEFNHYGYTF. The CDR3, as DNA: TGTGCCACCAGTGATGAGTTTAATCACTATGGCTACACCTTC.

In this sample, this clone turned up once. The chain links TRBV6-5 to TRBJ2-7, with TRBD1 matching over 7 bases. Germline assignment: CDR1 MNHEY and CDR2 SVGAGI. The CDR3 covers 15 residues. V shed 6 bases and J 0 bases; nucleotides not matched to a gene: 8. CDR3 protein: CASRRQGRSSYEQYF. For the CDR3, the DNA is TGTGCCAGCAGGCGACAGGGTCGTTCCTCCTACGAGCAGTACTTC.

This chain links TRBV7-9 with TRBJ2-7; possible D gene TRBD2, 6 bases. The CDR3 is made up of 14 amino acids. Germline lookup yields CDR1 SEHNR and CDR2 FQNEAQ (reference sequence). The V and J ends lost 6 bases and 4 bases respectively, with 16 bases between them. The CDR3 spells CASRAAEGRYEQYF. CDR3 bases: TGTGCCAGCAGAGCGGCAGAGGGGAGGTACGAGCAGTACTTC.

The chain employs TRBV2 and TRBJ1-5, with D unresolved. V lost 8 bases, J lost 4 bases, and 9 bases lay in between. The CDR3 length is 12 residues. Germline CDR1 reads SNHLY; CDR2 reads FYNNEI. The CDR3 coding sequence is TGTGCCAGCCAGATCATGAATCAGCCCCAGCATTTT. This sequence encodes CASQIMNQPQHF.

V usage is TRBV9 and J usage is TRBJ2-5; TRBD2 agrees at 11 bases. The ends lost 4 bases at V and 4 bases at J; junction bases unmatched: 9. Germline V gives CDR1 SGDLS, CDR2 YYNGEE. There are 16 residues in the CDR3. DNA of the CDR3: TGTGCCAGCAGCCCCCACCTAGCGGGAGGAGGAGAGACCCAGTACTTC. Translating it yields CASSPHLAGGGETQYF. Combining the CDR3 with reference TRBV9 and TRBJ2-5 gives the whole variable domain DSGVTQTPKHLITATGQRVTLRCSPRSGDLSVYWYQQSLDQGLQFLIQYYNGEERAKGNILERFSAQQFPDLHSELNLSSLELGDSALYFCASSPHLAGGGETQYFGPGTRLLVL.

The chain combines TRBV5-1 with TRBJ1-4; TRBD1 matches 7 bases. The CDR3 spans 16 residues. V was clipped by 4 bases and J by 2 bases; unmatched bases: 8. Germline V gene lookup returns CDR1 SGHRS and CDR2 YFSETQ. CDR3 region: CASSQNTGATNEKLFF. The CDR3 DNA follows: TGCGCCAGCAGCCAGAATACAGGGGCGACTAATGAAAAACTGTTTTTT.

V usage is TRBV10-3 and J usage is TRBJ1-2; D is uncertain. Germline CDR1 is ENHRY and CDR2 is SYGVKD. The V end was cut by 6 bases, the J end by 0 bases, with 11 bases between. This CDR3 has 14 residues. CDR3 residues: CAIRPRDPNYGYTF. The CDR3 coding sequence is TGTGCCATCAGACCCCGGGATCCTAACTATGGCTACACCTTC.